What follows are 18 T cell receptor beta chains derived from one specimen sequenced in a study of blood T cell repertoires in COVID-19. Sequencing was performed with immunoSEQ multiplex PCR; in TCRdb, only in-frame clones are kept and a portion is missing. The sample has about 230,000 clones, roughly 80% seen once. Sequencing was carried out using peripheral blood. The origin of the receptors is a woman of 80 years or more with acute or convalescent COVID-19.

The V gene is TRBV21-1, the J gene TRBJ1-5. TRBV21-1 has pseudogene status. There are 16 residues in the CDR3. The CDR3 region is CASSTCAGRDNQPQHF. The CDR3 DNA sequence: TGTGCCAGCAGCACTTGCGCAGGGAGGGACAATCAGCCCCAGCATTTT.

This chain connects TRBV4-2 to TRBJ2-5; 8 positions agree with TRBD2. The J segment lost 4 bases and the V segment lost 2 bases, leaving 9 bases of the junction unmatched. The germline CDR1 and CDR2 sequences are LGHNA and YNFKEQ. The CDR3 sequence is 16 residues long. In DNA, the CDR3 is TGTGCCAGCAGCCAACTGTTGGCGGGGGGCAGAGAGACCCAGTACTTC. Translation gives CASSQLLAGGRETQYF.

V gene TRBV18 combines with J gene TRBJ1-6; the match to TRBD1 covers 10 bases. Germline lookup yields CDR1 KGHSH and CDR2 LQKENI. The ends lost 2 bases at V and 9 bases at J; junction bases unmatched: 1. The CDR3 has 14 amino acids. The CDR3 DNA reads TGTGCCAGCTCACCAGGGACAGGGGCTTCACCCCTCCACTTT. It specifies CASSPGTGASPLHF.

V is TRBV29-1 and J is TRBJ2-3; possible D gene TRBD2, 6 bases. CDR3 length equals 15 residues. With 4 bases removed from V and 7 bases from J, the gap between germline ends came to 21 bases. Germline V gives CDR1 SQVTM, CDR2 ANQGSEA. In nucleotides, the CDR3 is TGCAGCGTTGGGAGCCCTCCTGCGGGGTCGAATACGCAGTATTTT. It yields the protein CSVGSPPAGSNTQYF.

V gene TRBV3-1 (or the pseudogene TRBV3-2) combines with J gene TRBJ2-3, with D maybe TRBD2 (5 bases). CDR3 size: 16 residues. Deletions cut 4 bases from V and 2 bases from J, with 16 bases between. CDR1 is LGHDT and CDR2 is YNNKEL in the germline V gene (reference sequence). The CDR3 here is CASSLGSGRTTDTQYF. For the CDR3, the DNA is TGTGCCAGCAGCCTAGGCTCGGGGAGAACCACAGATACGCAGTATTTT.

CDR3 protein: CASSTSGRSEETQYF. CDR3 DNA sequence: TGCGCCAGCAGCACCAGCGGGAGGAGCGAGGAGACCCAGTACTTC. The chain combines TRBV5-1 with TRBJ2-5, with 9 nucleotides matching TRBD2. This CDR3 has 15 amino acids. The ends lost 4 bases at V and 5 bases at J; junction bases unmatched: 9. CDR1 and CDR2 (germline): SGHRS, YFSETQ.

The rearrangement joins TRBV5-8 to TRBJ2-3, with 11 bases identical to TRBD2. Germline CDR1 reads SGHTS; CDR2 reads YDEGEE. The CDR3 extends over 15 amino acids. V lost 4 bases, J lost 5 bases, and 6 bases stayed unmatched. This chain's CDR3 is CASSRLAGGGDTQYF. The CDR3, as DNA: TGTGCCAGCAGCCGGCTAGCGGGGGGCGGAGATACGCAGTATTTT.

This clone was seen only once. The J gene is TRBJ2-3, the V gene TRBV11-2, with TRBD2 identical over 11 bases. The CDR3 is made up of 16 amino acids. J was trimmed by 2 bases and V by 1 base; bases with no gene match: 2. The germline V gene encodes CDR1 SGHAT and CDR2 FQNNGV. CDR3 sequence: CASSLGSGRVTDTQYF. The CDR3 region has the DNA TGTGCCAGCAGCTTAGGTAGCGGGAGGGTCACAGATACGCAGTATTTT. Combining the CDR3 with reference TRBV11-2 and TRBJ2-3 gives the whole variable domain EAGVAQSPRYKIIEKRQSVAFWCNPISGHATLYWYQQILGQGPKLLIQFQNNGVVDDSQLPKDRFSAERLKGVDSTLKIQPAKLEDSAVYLCASSLGSGRVTDTQYFGPGTRLTVL.

The rearrangement joins TRBV19 to TRBJ1-2; 8 bases fit TRBD1. After removal of 5 bases from V and 7 bases from J, the junction contained 6 bases not matched to a gene. Looked up from germline, CDR1 is LNHDA and CDR2 is SQIVND (reference sequence). This CDR3 has 13 amino acids. The CDR3 DNA reads TGTGCCAGTAGTCAGGACAGGGTACCTGGCTACACCTTC. Translated: CASSQDRVPGYTF. The variable domain in full, with the rest retrieved from reference TRBV19 and TRBJ1-2, is DGGITQSPKYLFRKEGQNVTLSCEQNLNHDAMYWYRQDPGQGLRLIYYSQIVNDFQKGDIAEGYSVSREKKESFPLTVTSAQKNPTAFYLCASSQDRVPGYTFGSGTRLTVV.

This clone has a single count. CDR3 sequence (DNA): TGCGCCAGCAGCCCCTCCGAAGGGGGCACTGAAGCTTTCTTT. Its protein is CASSPSEGGTEAFF. V gene TRBV5-1 combines with J gene TRBJ1-1; D may be TRBD1 (6 bases). CDR1 is SGHRS, CDR2 YFSETQ, per germline. Trimming shortened V by 4 bases and J by 4 bases, and 14 bases separated the two germline ends. This CDR3 comprises 14 residues.

This chain joins TRBV12-3 or TRBV12-4 and TRBJ1-1; D gene ambiguous. This CDR3 spans 11 amino acids. Trimming shortened V by 2 bases and J by 11 bases, and 9 bases separated the two germline ends. CDR3 sequence reads: CASSLRGYAFF. DNA for the CDR3: TGTGCCAGCAGTTTACGGGGATACGCTTTCTTT.

The chain joins TRBV7-2 to TRBJ1-3; TRBD1 is a possible D gene (5 bases). The germline V and J ends were trimmed by 1 base and 0 bases, with 10 bases remaining between them. The CDR3 totals 16 residues. Germline assignment: CDR1 SGHTA and CDR2 FQGNSA. CDR3 sequence: CASSLVTVYSGNTIYF. CDR3 bases: TGTGCCAGCAGCTTAGTGACAGTCTACTCTGGAAACACCATATATTTT.

The chain uses TRBV19 and TRBJ1-1, with D perhaps TRBD1 (5 bases). Germline loops: CDR1 LNHDA, CDR2 SQIVND (reference sequence). V lost 4 bases and J 4 bases, leaving 10 bases between the germline ends. The CDR3 totals 13 residues. Written as DNA, the CDR3 is TGTGCCAGTAGTAAGGACACGATCACTGAAGCTTTCTTT. Its protein is CASSKDTITEAFF. The complete variable domain, with remaining parts taken from reference TRBV19 and TRBJ1-1, reads DGGITQSPKYLFRKEGQNVTLSCEQNLNHDAMYWYRQDPGQGLRLIYYSQIVNDFQKGDIAEGYSVSREKKESFPLTVTSAQKNPTAFYLCASSKDTITEAFFGQGTRLTVV.

The chain joins TRBV5-1 to TRBJ1-5; the D gene is possibly TRBD1 (6 bases). V was pared by 4 bases and J by 8 bases, with 13 bases between. Germline lookup yields CDR1 SGHRS and CDR2 YFSETQ. The CDR3 has 13 residues. The CDR3 loop reads CASSGPSGEPQHF. The CDR3, as DNA: TGCGCCAGCAGCGGGCCCTCAGGGGAGCCCCAGCATTTT.

The rearrangement links TRBV28 to TRBJ1-5, with TRBD1 matching over 8 bases. Germline CDR1 MDHEN, CDR2 SYDVKM. V lost 6 bases to trimming and J lost 5 bases; unmatched junction nucleotides: 6. This CDR3 has 14 residues. In DNA form, the CDR3 reads TGTGCCAGCAGCACAGGGGGTGAGGATCAGCCCCAGCATTTT. Translated, it gives CASSTGGEDQPQHF.

V gene TRBV6-6 combines with J gene TRBJ1-1; TRBD1 matches at 9 bases. Trimming removed 0 bases from V and 6 bases from J; junction bases left unmatched: 5. Per the germline V gene, CDR1 is MNHNY and CDR2 is SVGAGI (reference sequence). This CDR3 region has 15 residues. DNA for the CDR3: TGTGCCAGCAGTTACTCGGGGGACAGGGACTCTGAAGCTTTCTTT. It specifies CASSYSGDRDSEAFF.

This clone was seen a handful of times. The V and J genes are TRBV7-2 and TRBJ1-2; D is possibly TRBD1 (6 bases). This CDR3 has 13 residues. V lost 5 bases and J 7 bases, leaving 14 bases between the germline ends. In germline, CDR1 is SGHTA, CDR2 FQGNSA. The CDR3: CASSEDRTSGYTF. The CDR3 DNA reads TGTGCCAGCAGCGAAGACAGGACGTCTGGCTACACCTTC. Full variable domain (outside the CDR3, taken from reference TRBV7-2 and TRBJ1-2): GAGVSQSPSNKVTEKGKDVELRCDPISGHTALYWYRQSLGQGLEFLIYFQGNSAPDKSGLPSDRFSAERTGGSVSTLTIQRTQQEDSAVYLCASSEDRTSGYTFGSGTRLTVV.

The chain joins TRBV11-2 to TRBJ2-2; TRBD1 matches at 7 bases. Germline V lookup: CDR1 SGHAT, CDR2 FQNNGV. V shed 5 bases and J 7 bases; nucleotides not matched to a gene: 10. This CDR3 region has 15 residues. The CDR3 region is CASSPRQGLIGELFF. CDR3 nucleotides: TGTGCCAGCAGCCCCCGACAGGGTCTCATCGGGGAGCTGTTTTTT.